This TCR beta chain is drawn from a study of identical twins. The study, taken as a whole, reports: Memory repertoires lacked the insertion deficit that abundant cord blood beta clonotypes showed. Instead of following the same donors, the conclusions were based on cross-sectional statistical analysis. Zero-insertion analyses were open to partial confounding by invariant MAIT and iNKT cells.

TCRdb ran MiXCR on the 5' RACE reads and lists one entry per CDR3 protein. The sample has over 200,000 distinct CDR3 sequences, 10% seen once. This CDR3 has 15 amino acids. Germline lookup yields CDR1 SGHRS and CDR2 YFSETQ. Trimming took 4 bases from V and 2 from J; bases not matched to a gene: 6. Concerning this clonotype itself: Its cognate antigen is unknown.

This chain links TRBV5-1 with TRBJ2-1; 7 bases agree with TRBD2. The source of this sequence is a man over 45 in good health. The sample comprised memory T cells sorted from blood. CDR3 nucleotides: TGCGCCAGCAGCATTAGCGGGTCCACCTACAATGAGCAGTTCTTC. Translating gives CASSISGSTYNEQFF.